This T cell receptor (beta chain) was recovered during a study of Ad26.COV2.S vaccination and SARS-CoV-2 variants. The wider study: Intramuscular Ad26.COV2.S at 5x10^10 or 1x10^11 viral particles. Broader study findings: Vaccinees showed greater spike-specific TCR breadth than placebo recipients. Comparability of non-spike TCR breadth was observed across vaccine and placebo recipients.

Trimming removed 6 bases at V and 3 bases at J, with 11 bases between. Germline lookup yields CDR1 MNHEY and CDR2 SMNVEV (reference sequence). The CDR3 spans 13 residues. The protocol was immunoSEQ multiplex PCR, while the TCRdb copy is restricted to in-frame clones and leaves out a portion. Of about 390,000 clones listed, around 85% are singletons. This clone has only one observation. Its antigen remains unidentified. Treatment: around 19 received Ad26.COV2.S at low or high dose, single or two shots; 5 received placebo; per-sample allocation not given. Sampling was performed 63 days after the first vaccine or placebo injection. An Ad26 vector was used to express Wuhan-strain SARS-CoV-2 spike as the vaccine.

V gene TRBV27 combines with J gene TRBJ1-2; possibly TRBD1 for D (6 bases). Here the sequenced sample was peripheral blood, taken in a trial of Ad26.COV2.S vaccine versus placebo. The sequence was collected from a person aged 18 to 59 who received the Ad26.COV2.S COVID-19 vaccine or a placebo. DNA for the CDR3: TGTGCCAGCAGCAGTCAGGGGTACTATGGCTACACCTTC. It yields the protein CASSSQGYYGYTF.